This T cell receptor (beta chain) was sequenced in a study of cytomegalovirus exposure and HLA in healthy donors. The wider study: The roughly 120 million unique TCR beta sequences, from about 179 million T cells, were found by an earlier analysis.

The study's findings and limits: According to a later analysis, donors in an Asian-associated ancestry cluster reportedly had fewer N-insertions than the roughly 720-donor mean.

About this clone itself: What it recognizes is unknown.

V dropped 0 bases and J dropped 3; count of bases not matched to a gene: 2. There are 13 residues in the CDR3. Germline V gives CDR1 GTSNPN, CDR2 SVGIG (reference sequence). Researchers ran the PCR with 60 Vbeta and 13 Jbeta primers. Clones were sequenced by immunoSEQ multiplex PCR, and TCRdb holds only the in-frame ones, with some missing. The sample totals just over 80,000 clones. This TCR was recovered from a woman aged 25 to 39 in good health and CMV-seronegative. Sequences were obtained from PBMCs. The chain is built from TRBV30 and TRBJ2-7, with TRBD1 identical over 7 bases. In DNA, the CDR3 is TGTGCCTGGAGTGTAGGGGACAGCTACGAGCAGTACTTC. Encoded protein: CAWSVGDSYEQYF.